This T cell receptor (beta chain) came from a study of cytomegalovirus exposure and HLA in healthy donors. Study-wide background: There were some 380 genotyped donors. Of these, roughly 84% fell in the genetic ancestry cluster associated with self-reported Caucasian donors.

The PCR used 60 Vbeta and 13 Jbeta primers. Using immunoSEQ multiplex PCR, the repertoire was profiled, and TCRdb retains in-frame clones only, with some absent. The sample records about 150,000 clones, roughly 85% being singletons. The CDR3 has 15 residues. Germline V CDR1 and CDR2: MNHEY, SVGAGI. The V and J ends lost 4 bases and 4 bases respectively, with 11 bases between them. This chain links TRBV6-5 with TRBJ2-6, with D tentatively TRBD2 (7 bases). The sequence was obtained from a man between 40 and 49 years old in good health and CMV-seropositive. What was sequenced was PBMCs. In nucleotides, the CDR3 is TGTGCCAGCAGTTTGGGGGGGCGAGGGGCCAACGTCCTGACTTTC. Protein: CASSLGGRGANVLTF.